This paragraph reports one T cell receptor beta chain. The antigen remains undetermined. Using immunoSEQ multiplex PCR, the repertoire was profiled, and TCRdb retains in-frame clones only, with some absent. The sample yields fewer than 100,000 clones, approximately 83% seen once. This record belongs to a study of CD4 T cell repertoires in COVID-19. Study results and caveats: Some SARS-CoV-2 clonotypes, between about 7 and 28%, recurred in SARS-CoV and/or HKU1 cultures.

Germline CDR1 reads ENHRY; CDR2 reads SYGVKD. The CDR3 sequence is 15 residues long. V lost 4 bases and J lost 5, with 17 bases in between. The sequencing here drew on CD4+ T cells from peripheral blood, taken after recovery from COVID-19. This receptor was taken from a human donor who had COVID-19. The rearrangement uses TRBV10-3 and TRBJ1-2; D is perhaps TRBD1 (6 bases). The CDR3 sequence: CAISGRQDNFYGYTF. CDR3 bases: TGTGCCATCAGTGGGAGACAGGACAACTTTTATGGCTACACCTTC.